The next 9 T cell receptor beta chains were all read from a single sample in a study of high-grade serous ovarian cancer treatment subgroups. Tumor samples were taken before definitive surgery or chemotherapy. The assay was immunoSEQ multiplex PCR, and TCRdb's table has in-frame clones only and misses some. The profile covers 30,000 to 40,000 clones, with 79% appearing a single time and about 3.3% taken by the ten largest. The specimen was tumor tissue. The receptors stem from a human donor with high-grade serous ovarian cancer.

The chain carries TRBV4-2 and TRBJ2-7, with D possibly TRBD1 on 6 matching bases. The V end was cut by 3 bases, the J end by 5 bases, with 14 bases between. Per the germline V gene, CDR1 is LGHNA and CDR2 is YNFKEQ. The CDR3 covers 14 residues. The CDR3 nucleotides read TGTGCCAGCAGCCAGCAAGGGGGACGGAACGAGCAGTACTTC. This gives the protein CASSQQGGRNEQYF.

J is TRBJ2-1 and V is TRBV7-6; 10 nucleotides align to TRBD1. J was trimmed by 8 bases and V by 5 bases; bases with no gene match: 15. Germline loops: CDR1 SGHVS, CDR2 FNYEAQ. CDR3 length equals 17 residues. CDR3 region: CASSRPRTGGRNDEQFF. The CDR3 DNA follows: TGTGCCAGCAGCAGACCGCGGACAGGGGGTAGGAACGATGAGCAGTTCTTC.

There are a few counts of this clone. This chain links TRBV4-1 with TRBJ2-5; unclear D gene. Trimming took 5 bases from V and 4 from J, leaving 14 bases between them. The CDR3 totals 14 residues. CDR1 is MGHRA, CDR2 YSYEKL, per germline. CDR3 coding DNA: TGCGCCAGCAGCAAAGCAAAGGTTGGAGAGACCCAGTACTTC. This gives the protein CASSKAKVGETQYF.

The V gene is TRBV19, the J gene TRBJ2-3, with a weak D call TRBD2 (7 bases). Germline assignment: CDR1 LNHDA and CDR2 SQIVND (reference sequence). The CDR3 spans 16 residues. Trimming cost V 11 bases and J 3 bases, with 24 bases left between them. CDR3 loop: CAASLGGGLLTDTQYF. CDR3 coding DNA: TGTGCCGCTTCGCTGGGAGGGGGACTATTAACAGATACGCAGTATTTT.

The rearrangement links TRBV11-2 to TRBJ2-5, with D possibly TRBD2 on 5 matching bases. This CDR3 comprises 15 residues. Germline V gene sequence: CDR1 SGHAT, CDR2 FQNNGV. V lost 0 bases and J lost 7, with 15 bases in between. DNA for the CDR3: TGTGCCAGCAGCTTAGATACCACTTATCGGGGGACCCAGTACTTC. As protein: CASSLDTTYRGTQYF.

The V call is TRBV6-6, the J call TRBJ1-3; no clear D gene. The V end was cut by 7 bases, the J end by 1 base, with 11 bases between. From germline, CDR1 is MNHNY and CDR2 SVGAGI (reference sequence). The CDR3 spans 14 residues. The CDR3 region has the DNA TGTGCCAGCATTGGTAGGAGGTCTGGAAACACCATATATTTT. Translation: CASIGRRSGNTIYF.

This clone is medium-sized in the sample. As DNA, the CDR3 is TGTGCCAGCAGCGCCGGGACCGGGGGGGGAAAACTGTTTTTT. This gives the protein CASSAGTGGGKLFF. This sequence joins TRBV2 and TRBJ1-4; the D gene is possibly TRBD1 (5 bases). CDR3 length equals 14 residues. Trimming cost V 6 bases and J 10 bases, with 18 bases left between them. CDR1 is SNHLY, CDR2 FYNNEI, per germline. The variable domain in full, with the rest retrieved from reference TRBV2 and TRBJ1-4, is EPEVTQTPSHQVTQMGQEVILRCVPISNHLYFYWYRQILGQKVEFLVSFYNNEISEKSEIFDDQFSVERPDGSNFTLKIRSTKLEDSAMYFCASSAGTGGGKLFFGSGTQLSVL.

The genes are TRBV28 and TRBJ1-5, with D tentatively TRBD1 (6 bases). The V end lost 3 bases, the J end lost 6 bases, and 21 bases lay between the germline ends. This CDR3 contains 17 residues. Germline-derived CDR1 and CDR2 are MDHEN and SYDVKM. The CDR3 DNA reads as TGTGCCAGCAGTTTCGCCCTCACCGGGACATTAAGTCAGCCCCAGCATTTT. Translated: CASSFALTGTLSQPQHF. Complete variable domain (other parts from reference TRBV28 and TRBJ1-5): DVKVTQSSRYLVKRTGEKVFLECVQDMDHENMFWYRQDPGLGLRLIYFSYDVKMKEKGDIPEGYSVSREKKERFSLILESASTNQTSMYLCASSFALTGTLSQPQHFGDGTRLSIL.

This rearrangement joins TRBV12-5 to TRBJ2-7; D unresolved. The CDR3 runs to 17 residues. V lost 3 bases and J 2 bases, leaving 20 bases between the germline ends. Germline V gene data show CDR1 as LGHNT and CDR2 as FRNRAP. CDR3 in amino acids: CASGFEVIRAYTYEQYF. In nucleotides, the CDR3 is TGTGCTAGTGGTTTCGAAGTTATCCGGGCCTATACCTACGAGCAGTACTTC.